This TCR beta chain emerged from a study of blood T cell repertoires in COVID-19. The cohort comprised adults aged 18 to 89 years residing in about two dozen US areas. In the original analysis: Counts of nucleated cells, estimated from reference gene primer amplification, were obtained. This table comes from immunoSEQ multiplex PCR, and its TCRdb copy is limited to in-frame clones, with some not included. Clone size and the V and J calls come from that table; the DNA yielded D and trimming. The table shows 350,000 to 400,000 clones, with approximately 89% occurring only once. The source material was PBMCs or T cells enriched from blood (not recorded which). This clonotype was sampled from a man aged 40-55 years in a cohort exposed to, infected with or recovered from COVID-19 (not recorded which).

CDR3 nucleotides: TGTGCCAGCAGCGCGACTTCTGGAAACACCATATATTTT. Protein: CASSATSGNTIYF. The rearrangement uses TRBV3-1 (or the pseudogene TRBV3-2) and TRBJ1-3; no definite D call. CDR1 and CDR2 from the germline V gene are LGHDT and YNNKEL (reference sequence). This CDR3 spans 13 amino acids. Trimming pared 5 bases from V and 1 base from J, leaving 6 bases between.